These 3 T cell receptor beta chains originate from one sample sequenced in a study of human T cells and chemical hapten exposure. TCRdb recomputed calls from the RACE reads with MiXCR, one row per CDR3 protein. This table has approximately 260,000 distinct CDR3 sequences, roughly 7.7% appearing once. This sample's time point: pre-sensitization, week 0. The treatment: therapeutic diphenylcyclopropenone sensitization with weekly scalp DPC. The sample was whole blood, taken in connection with sensitization to the hapten diphenylcyclopropenone (DPC). These receptors were taken from a man in his late teens or twenties with alopecia areata. Some clones in this sample may be carry-over from other donors' samples.

This clonotype was observed a few times. The junction departs from the called germline gene at one end, perhaps through a read error. J is TRBJ1-6 and V is TRBV6-1, with TRBD1 matching 9 bases. CDR3 length: 15 amino acids. CDR1 is MNHNS, CDR2 SASEGT, per germline. CDR3 residues: CASRVQGAHNPPLHF. In DNA, the CDR3 is TGTGCCAGCAGGGTACAGGGGGCGCATAATCCACCCCTCCACTTT.

The chain carries TRBV7-2 and TRBJ1-1; unclear D gene. The CDR3 extends over 11 amino acids. Germline V gene data show CDR1 as SGHTA and CDR2 as FQGNSA. V lost 3 bases and J lost 6, with 5 bases in between. The chain's CDR3 is CASSFWAEAFF. The CDR3 coding sequence is TGTGCCAGCAGCTTTTGGGCTGAAGCTTTCTTT.

With respect to this clonotype: Being one base from a much bigger clone, this may be a read error. The chain is built from TRBV6-5 and TRBJ2-7; D may be TRBD1 (6 bases). There are 14 residues in the CDR3. CDR1 and CDR2 (germline): MNHEY, SVGAGI. The V and J ends lost 2 bases and 3 bases respectively, with 11 bases between them. The CDR3 sequence is CASSYTKGVYEQYV. Written as DNA, the CDR3 is TGTGCCAGCAGTTACACGAAGGGGGTCTACGAGCAGTACGTC.